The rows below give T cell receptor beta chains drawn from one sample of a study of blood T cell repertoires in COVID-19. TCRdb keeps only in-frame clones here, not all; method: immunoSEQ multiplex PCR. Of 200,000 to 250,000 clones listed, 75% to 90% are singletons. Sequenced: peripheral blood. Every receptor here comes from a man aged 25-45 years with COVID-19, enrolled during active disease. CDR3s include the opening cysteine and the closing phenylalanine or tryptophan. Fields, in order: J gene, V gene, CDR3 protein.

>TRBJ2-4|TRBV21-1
CASLLRGPPKNIQYF
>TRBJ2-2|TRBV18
CASSPTERTGELFF
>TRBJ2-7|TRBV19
CASSLGTARYEQYF
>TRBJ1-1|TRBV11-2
CASSLGSGEWAFF
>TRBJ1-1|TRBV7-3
CASSLGQGFSEAFF
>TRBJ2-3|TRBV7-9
CASSRPVTGGLLDTQYF
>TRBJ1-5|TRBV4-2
CASSQEAGEQSQPQHF
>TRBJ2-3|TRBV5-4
CASTPGWREVTDTQYF
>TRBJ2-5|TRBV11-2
CASSLEGGTQYF
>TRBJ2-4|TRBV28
CASSLLGQGIAKNIQYF
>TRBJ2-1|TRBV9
CASSNPSGSSYNEQFF
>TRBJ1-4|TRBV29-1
CSALGGGSHEKLFF
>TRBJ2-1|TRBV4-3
CASSHDNTGEQFF
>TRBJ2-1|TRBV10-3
CAISELYRDSWGNEQFF
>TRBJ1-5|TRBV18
CASSHNTGEPQHF
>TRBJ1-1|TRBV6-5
CASTHGVGNTEAFF
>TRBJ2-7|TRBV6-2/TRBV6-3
CASSSQVSYEQYF
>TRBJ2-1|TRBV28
CASSRVVGQDYNEQFF
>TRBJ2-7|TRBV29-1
CSVGQGVSYEQYF
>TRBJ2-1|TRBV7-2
CASSPYLARNEQFF
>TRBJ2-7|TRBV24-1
CATSDKDLGPEYF
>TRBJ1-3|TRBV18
CASSPNTGVLGNTIYF
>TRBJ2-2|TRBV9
CASSAQGQGRPGELFF
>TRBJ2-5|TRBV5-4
CASSLVGGGVAGGLRETQYF
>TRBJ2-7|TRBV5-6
CASSLHPLEQYF
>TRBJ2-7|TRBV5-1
CASSFQQGSGEQYF
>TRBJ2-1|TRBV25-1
CASSALDGSSYNEQFF
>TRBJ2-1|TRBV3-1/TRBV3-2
CASSPRTGGAGQGKNEQFF
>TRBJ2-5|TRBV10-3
CAIQESGRLETQYF
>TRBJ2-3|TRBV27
CASSFRLAGEEDTQYF
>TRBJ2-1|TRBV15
CATKTGTGYNEQFF
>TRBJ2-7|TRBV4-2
CASSHGGGLFYEQYF
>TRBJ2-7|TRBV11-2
CASSDRGNSGEQYF
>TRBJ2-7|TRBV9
CASSVSQGLSYEQYF
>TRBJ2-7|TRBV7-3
CASSLSGGAEQYF
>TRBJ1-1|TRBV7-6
CASSLTDRALNTEAFF
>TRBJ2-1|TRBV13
CASSEIAASDEQFF
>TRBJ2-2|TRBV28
CASSSLPDRAGELFF
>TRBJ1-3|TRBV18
CASSRGQGYSGNTIYF
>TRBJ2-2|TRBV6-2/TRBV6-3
CASSPRLAGGTGELFF
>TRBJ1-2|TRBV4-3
CASSRGLREASGYTF
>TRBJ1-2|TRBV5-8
CASSLVQGAIYGYTF
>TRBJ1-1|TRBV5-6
CASSTQGGSNTEAFF
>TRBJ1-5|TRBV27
CASSLLPGSYQPQHF
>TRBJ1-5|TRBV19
CASSIGGTDLQHF
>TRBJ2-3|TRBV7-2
CASSPGQGPDTQYF
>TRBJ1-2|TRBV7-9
CASSLAGGGYGYTF
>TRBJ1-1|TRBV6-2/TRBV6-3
CASSFWHGYLNTEAFF